This TCR beta chain stems from a study of patients and donors after allogeneic stem cell transplantation. CDR1 and CDR2 from the germline V gene are SEHNR and FQNEAQ (reference sequence). The length of the CDR3 is 13 residues. V gave up 7 bases and J gave up 1 base, with 10 bases separating them. TCRdb reprocessed the RT-PCR reads via MiXCR and lists one record per CDR3 protein. Found here are 150,000 to 200,000 distinct CDR3 sequences, 41% of them singletons; the top ten hold 33%. The sequence was obtained from a human donor who was either an allogeneic HSCT recipient or a stem cell or donor lymphocyte infusion donor (not recorded which). It is not recorded whose cells these are; they may come from a transplant donor. This chain links TRBV7-9 with TRBJ1-1; D might be TRBD1 (5 bases). The sequencing input was blood, either unsorted or a sorted T cell fraction (not recorded which). CDR3 protein: CASMVQGNTEAFF. CDR3 in DNA: TGTGCCAGCATGGTCCAGGGGAACACTGAAGCTTTCTTT.